These 30 T cell receptor beta chains were all obtained from the same sample, sequenced in a study of T cell responses to AZD1222 COVID-19 vaccine. The protocol was immunoSEQ multiplex PCR, while the TCRdb copy is restricted to in-frame clones and leaves out a portion. The sample carries about 72,000 clones, around 90% recorded once. This sample comprised peripheral blood, obtained on day 0 of AZD1222 vaccination. The receptors stem from an adult in good health.

The rearrangement uses TRBV6-5 and TRBJ2-5; 13 nucleotides match TRBD2. The germline gives CDR1 MNHEY, CDR2 SVGAGI. The CDR3 consists of 15 residues. Unmatched junction bases numbered 8, after V lost 8 bases and J lost 5 bases. The CDR3 here is CASLIRLAGGETQYF. The CDR3 nucleotides read TGTGCCAGCCTTATTAGACTAGCGGGGGGTGAGACCCAGTACTTC.

V and J are TRBV3-1 (or the pseudogene TRBV3-2) and TRBJ2-1; perhaps D is TRBD1 or TRBD2 (5 bases each). Trimming pared 1 base from V and 9 bases from J, leaving 10 bases between. There are 13 residues in the CDR3. CDR1 and CDR2 (germline): LGHDT, YNNKEL (reference sequence). DNA of the CDR3: TGTGCCAGCAGCCAAGTTGGGGCGGGTGAGCAGTTCTTC. It encodes CASSQVGAGEQFF.

This sequence joins TRBV19 and TRBJ1-1, with D tentatively TRBD1 (6 bases). There are 16 residues in the CDR3. Germline V lookup: CDR1 LNHDA, CDR2 SQIVND (reference sequence). The V and J ends lost 4 bases and 3 bases respectively, with 18 bases between them. Written as DNA, the CDR3 is TGTGCCAGTAGTAGAGGGGGGACAATCAGGGACACTGAAGCTTTCTTT. It codes for CASSRGGTIRDTEAFF.

The chain employs TRBV11-3 and TRBJ1-1, with TRBD1 identical over 8 bases. The V segment lost 5 bases and the J segment 8 bases; nucleotides outside the gene matches: 7. CDR1 SGHNT and CDR2 YENEEA come from the germline V gene. CDR3 length: 13 residues. CDR3 region: CASSPPDREEAFF. DNA for the CDR3: TGTGCCAGCAGCCCCCCGGACAGGGAGGAAGCTTTCTTT.

The sample holds one count of this clone. The chain links TRBV6-5 to TRBJ2-7; no clear D gene. There are 11 residues in the CDR3. V lost 8 bases and J lost 3, with 8 bases in between. Germline V gene data show CDR1 as MNHEY and CDR2 as SVGAGI. CDR3 in amino acids: CASAFVYEQYF. As DNA, the CDR3 is TGTGCCAGCGCCTTTGTCTACGAGCAGTACTTC.

The rearrangement joins TRBV9 to TRBJ2-3; no clear D gene. The ends were cut back, 5 bases at V and 0 bases at J, with 22 bases in the middle. The CDR3 contains 18 residues. Germline-derived CDR1 and CDR2 are SGDLS and YYNGEE. CDR3 protein: CASRPRNSLGGSTDTQYF. The CDR3 coding sequence is TGTGCCAGCAGACCCCGAAATTCGTTGGGCGGCAGCACAGATACGCAGTATTTT.

This clone was detected only a few times. This chain connects TRBV3-1 (or the pseudogene TRBV3-2) to TRBJ1-4; D may be TRBD1 (5 bases). This CDR3 comprises 15 residues. V was cut by 2 bases and J by 5 bases, with 12 bases left in between. CDR1 is LGHDT and CDR2 is YNNKEL in the germline V gene (reference sequence). The CDR3 loop reads CASSQWGPGNEKLFF. The CDR3 DNA reads TGTGCCAGCAGCCAATGGGGCCCGGGAAATGAAAAACTGTTTTTT.

This clone has just a few counts. This sequence joins TRBV16 and TRBJ1-3; D gene unclear. Germline V gene lookup returns CDR1 KGHSY and CDR2 FQNENV. The germline V and J ends were trimmed by 2 bases and 2 bases, with 4 bases remaining between them. CDR3 length: 13 residues. The CDR3 region has the DNA TGTGCCAGCAGCCAACTGGCTGGAAACACCATATATTTT. Protein: CASSQLAGNTIYF.

This chain joins TRBV19 and TRBJ1-1, with 7 positions matching TRBD1. The CDR3 length is 14 residues. The germline gives CDR1 LNHDA, CDR2 SQIVND (reference sequence). Trimming took 3 bases from V and 5 from J; bases not matched to a gene: 6. The CDR3 reads CASSMGQGGTEAFF. The CDR3 DNA sequence: TGTGCCAGTAGTATGGGCCAGGGGGGGACTGAAGCTTTCTTT.

The rearrangement links TRBV7-9 to TRBJ1-2, with TRBD1 identical over 8 bases. V lost 2 bases, J lost 6 bases, and 2 bases stayed unmatched. CDR1 and CDR2 (germline): SEHNR, FQNEAQ (reference sequence). The CDR3 covers 13 residues. Here the CDR3 reads CASSLSGGDGYTF. CDR3 nucleotides: TGTGCCAGCAGCTTATCAGGGGGCGATGGCTACACCTTC.

CDR3 amino acids: CASSQGYGRGHADTQYF. The CDR3 DNA reads TGTGCCAGCAGCCAAGGGTACGGTAGGGGGCATGCAGATACGCAGTATTTT. The V and J genes are TRBV3-1 (or the pseudogene TRBV3-2) and TRBJ2-3; 7 nucleotides align to TRBD1. Germline CDR1 reads LGHDT; CDR2 reads YNNKEL (reference sequence). The CDR3 sequence is 17 residues long. The trim removed 1 base at V and 4 bases at J, leaving 11 bases unmatched.

The V call is TRBV6-6, the J call TRBJ2-7; no clear D. Trimming removed 6 bases from V and 4 bases from J, with 10 bases in between. This CDR3 has 12 residues. CDR1 and CDR2 (germline): MNHNY, SVGAGI (reference sequence). In nucleotides, the CDR3 is TGTGCCAGCAGCCAGGACGGATACGAGCAGTACTTC. It yields the protein CASSQDGYEQYF.

Here the CDR3 reads CASLGPRQGYGYTF. The CDR3 region has the DNA TGTGCCAGCCTCGGACCAAGGCAGGGGTATGGCTACACCTTC. The V call is TRBV19, the J call TRBJ1-2; perhaps TRBD1 as D (6 bases). Trimming removed 9 bases from V and 5 bases from J, with 19 bases in between. The CDR3 is 14 residues long. Germline CDR1 LNHDA, CDR2 SQIVND (reference sequence). Variable domain in full (rest from reference TRBV19 and TRBJ1-2): DGGITQSPKYLFRKEGQNVTLSCEQNLNHDAMYWYRQDPGQGLRLIYYSQIVNDFQKGDIAEGYSVSREKKESFPLTVTSAQKNPTAFYLCASLGPRQGYGYTFGSGTRLTVV.

A single count supports this clone. The chain couples TRBV14 to TRBJ1-6; 8 bases line up with TRBD1. Germline CDR1 reads SGHDN; CDR2 reads FVKESK. This CDR3 region has 16 residues. The ends lost 4 bases at V and 10 bases at J; junction bases unmatched: 12. The DNA for the CDR3 is TGTGCCAGCAGCCCACCTCGGGCACAGGGGGTCTCACCCCTCCACTTT. Translating gives CASSPPRAQGVSPLHF.

This chain connects TRBV4-2 to TRBJ2-2, with D perhaps matching TRBD1 (5 bases). CDR1 is LGHNA, CDR2 YNFKEQ, per germline. V was shortened by 0 bases and J by 7 bases, with 15 bases between the two germline ends. The CDR3 extends over 16 amino acids. The CDR3 region is CASSQDPAGIDGELFF. The CDR3 bases are TGTGCCAGCAGCCAAGACCCCGCAGGGATTGACGGGGAGCTGTTTTTT.

The chain combines TRBV5-1 with TRBJ2-3, with D tentatively TRBD2 (6 bases). Between the trimmed V and J ends, which lost 0 bases and 2 bases, there was a span of 13 bases. Germline CDR1 is SGHRS and CDR2 is YFSETQ. CDR3 length: 16 amino acids. Written as DNA, the CDR3 is TGCGCCAGCAGCTTGGGAAGGCGGGGCGACACAGATACGCAGTATTTT. Translation gives CASSLGRRGDTDTQYF.

This chain links TRBV6-5 with TRBJ1-1; D unresolved. This CDR3 is 15 amino acids long. The ends were cut back, 0 bases at V and 1 base at J, with 9 bases in the middle. Germline V gene lookup returns CDR1 MNHEY and CDR2 SVGAGI. The CDR3 loop is CASSYSIPGNTEAFF. The CDR3 nucleotides read TGTGCCAGCAGTTACTCGATCCCGGGGAACACTGAAGCTTTCTTT.

V is TRBV7-2 and J is TRBJ1-2; TRBD1 matches 7 bases. There are 13 residues in the CDR3. Trimming removed 4 bases from V and 4 bases from J; junction bases left unmatched: 3. Looked up from germline, CDR1 is SGHTA and CDR2 is FQGNSA. The CDR3 region is CASSSWTGYGYTF. CDR3 DNA: TGTGCCAGCAGCTCTTGGACAGGCTATGGCTACACCTTC.

This sequence joins TRBV10-3 and TRBJ1-2; 9 nucleotides line up with TRBD1. V lost 6 bases, J lost 4 bases, and 9 bases stayed unmatched. CDR3 length: 15 amino acids. Germline assignment: CDR1 ENHRY and CDR2 SYGVKD. The CDR3 region has the DNA TGTGCCATCAGCGCGGCAGGACAGGGGCCCTATGGCTACACCTTC. Translating it yields CAISAAGQGPYGYTF.

This clone was seen a few times. The genes are TRBV10-3 and TRBJ1-1, with 7 bases aligning to TRBD1. The CDR3 runs 13 residues. The J segment lost 1 base and the V segment lost 10 bases, leaving 6 bases of the junction unmatched. Germline V gene data show CDR1 as ENHRY and CDR2 as SYGVKD. CDR3 in amino acids: CATAGTENTEAFF. The CDR3, as DNA: TGTGCCACTGCCGGGACAGAGAACACTGAAGCTTTCTTT.

This clone was observed a single time. This CDR3 reads CASSRQTLAGADTQYF. The CDR3 nucleotides read TGTGCCAGCAGCCGGCAGACCCTAGCGGGGGCAGATACGCAGTATTTT. This rearrangement joins TRBV11-2 to TRBJ2-3, with 10 bases lining up with TRBD2. With 5 bases clipped from V and 4 bases from J, the junction kept 9 bases outside the gene matches. CDR1 is SGHAT, CDR2 FQNNGV, per germline. The CDR3 runs to 16 residues.

The chain employs TRBV19 and TRBJ1-2, with 7 bases aligning to TRBD1. V was clipped by 7 bases and J by 6 bases; unmatched bases: 8. Germline V gene lookup returns CDR1 LNHDA and CDR2 SQIVND (reference sequence). The CDR3 runs to 13 residues. CDR3 in amino acids: CASTSDRANGYTF. The CDR3 DNA follows: TGTGCCAGTACTTCCGACAGGGCAAATGGCTACACCTTC. The full variable domain, completed using reference TRBV19 and TRBJ1-2, is DGGITQSPKYLFRKEGQNVTLSCEQNLNHDAMYWYRQDPGQGLRLIYYSQIVNDFQKGDIAEGYSVSREKKESFPLTVTSAQKNPTAFYLCASTSDRANGYTFGSGTRLTVV.

This chain connects TRBV4-1 to TRBJ2-7; TRBD1 aligns across 7 bases. J gave up 3 bases and V 1 base, and 6 bases lay outside the gene matches. This CDR3 contains 15 residues. The V gene's germline CDR1 is MGHRA and CDR2 YSYEKL. The CDR3 DNA sequence: TGCGCCAGCAGCCAAGTCTATCCAGGGGGCTACGAGCAGTACTTC. This translates into CASSQVYPGGYEQYF.

The chain links TRBV5-4 to TRBJ2-3; D perhaps matches TRBD1 (5 bases). V was clipped by 2 bases and J by 2 bases, with 9 bases between them. The CDR3 loop spans 14 amino acids. Per germline, CDR1 SGHNT and CDR2 YYREEE (reference sequence). The DNA for the CDR3 is TGTGCCAGCAGCTTTAAGACAGACACAGATACGCAGTATTTT. The encoded protein is CASSFKTDTDTQYF.

This clone was recorded a few times. The genes are TRBV14 and TRBJ1-1; D gene uncertain. Trimming took off 4 bases at V and 3 bases at J, with 9 bases between the two ends. CDR3 length: 13 residues. Germline CDR1 SGHDN, CDR2 FVKESK. The CDR3 protein is CASSLGPYTEAFF. CDR3 coding DNA: TGTGCCAGCAGCCTTGGACCCTACACTGAAGCTTTCTTT.

J is TRBJ2-5 and V is TRBV3-1 (or the pseudogene TRBV3-2); no firm D call. The germline V gene encodes CDR1 LGHDT and CDR2 YNNKEL (reference sequence). This CDR3 spans 15 amino acids. V gave up 4 bases and J gave up 2 bases, with 14 bases separating them. Here the CDR3 DNA reads TGTGCCAGCAGCCGGGCAAATATCAGGCAAGAGACCCAGTACTTC. It specifies CASSRANIRQETQYF.

This clone has just one count. The J gene is TRBJ2-3, the V gene TRBV30; D perhaps matches TRBD2 (7 bases). The germline V and J ends were trimmed by 5 bases and 6 bases, with 21 bases remaining between them. The CDR3 spans 15 residues. Germline CDR1 is GTSNPN and CDR2 is SVGIG (reference sequence). The CDR3 loop is CAWGRGGGYSDTQYF. The CDR3 DNA reads as TGTGCCTGGGGTCGAGGGGGAGGGTATTCTGATACGCAGTATTTT.

The rearrangement uses TRBV5-4 and TRBJ1-1, with TRBD1 matching 9 bases. V lost 2 bases to trimming and J lost 1 base; unmatched junction nucleotides: 9. The CDR3 extends over 17 amino acids. Germline V gives CDR1 SGHNT, CDR2 YYREEE (reference sequence). CDR3 in DNA: TGTGCCAGCAGCTTAGGACAGGGGAGGGGAAAGAACACTGAAGCTTTCTTT. It codes for CASSLGQGRGKNTEAFF.

This rearrangement joins TRBV2 to TRBJ1-1, with TRBD1 matching over 7 bases. V lost 5 bases, J lost 0 bases, and 6 bases stayed unmatched. The CDR3 covers 15 residues. Germline CDR1 reads SNHLY; CDR2 reads FYNNEI. CDR3 in amino acids: CASSSGTDMNTEAFF. CDR3 coding DNA: TGTGCCAGCAGTTCCGGGACAGACATGAACACTGAAGCTTTCTTT.

The rearrangement joins TRBV6-5 to TRBJ2-3; the D gene is possibly TRBD2 (6 bases). The CDR3 consists of 15 residues. The germline V and J ends were trimmed by 6 bases and 0 bases, with 13 bases remaining between them. Germline-derived CDR1 and CDR2 are MNHEY and SVGAGI. The CDR3 here is CASSMQAGSTDTQYF. Here the CDR3 DNA reads TGTGCCAGCAGCATGCAAGCGGGCAGCACAGATACGCAGTATTTT.